These T cell receptor beta chains were read from a single sample in a study of naive and memory T cell subsets. TCRdb used MiXCR to reprocess the UMI-ligation and nested PCR reads, holding one entry per CDR3 protein. The sample records 21,000 or so distinct CDR3 sequences, 11% being singletons. Material: central memory CD8+ T cells from blood. All receptors come from a human donor in good health. The CDR3 runs from the conserved cysteine through the conserved F or W. A D gene is named only where the DNA matches it firmly. Some rows have no size entry. The others give once, few or many, or a class for an expanded clone.

D,size,V,J,DNA,CDR3
TRBD2,-,TRBV3-1,TRBJ2-5,TGTGCCAGCAGCCAAGATTGGGCAACTAGCGGAAGGGAGACCCAGTACTTC,CASSQDWATSGRETQYF
-,-,TRBV6-1,TRBJ1-5,TGTGCCTCACGGCAGGGGACAAATCAGCCCCAGCATTTT,CASRQGTNQPQHF
TRBD1,many,TRBV6-2/TRBV6-3,TRBJ2-1,TGTGCCAGCAGCCCTACCGGGACAGAGTACAATGAGCAGTTCTTC,CASSPTGTEYNEQFF
-,few,TRBV27,TRBJ2-1,TGTGCCAGCAGTGTCCTTGGACAGTACAATGAGCAGTTCTTC,CASSVLGQYNEQFF
-,few,TRBV27,TRBJ2-2,TGTGCCAGCAGTTCAGGGGGGTCGCGGGAGCTGTTTTTT,CASSSGGSRELFF
-,-,TRBV5-5,TRBJ2-1,TGTGCCAGCAGCGGGGACGTCAGGGAACACAATGAGCAGTTCTTC,CASSGDVREHNEQFF
TRBD1,few,TRBV29-1,TRBJ2-1,TGCAGCGTCTGGACAGGGGATAACAATGAGCAGTTCTTC,CSVWTGDNNEQFF
-,few,TRBV27,TRBJ2-7,TGTGCCAGCAGATCAGAGCTCTCCGAGCAGTACTTC,CASRSELSEQYF
-,-,TRBV9,TRBJ2-3,TGTGCCAGCAGCCCGTCACACCCCCCCCCAGATACGCAGTATTTT,CASSPSHPPPDTQYF
TRBD1,-,TRBV7-6,TRBJ1-1,TGTGCCAGCAGCCCAGACAGGGGACTGAACACTGAAGCTTTCTTT,CASSPDRGLNTEAFF
-,many,TRBV27,TRBJ1-5,TGTGCCAGCAGTTTACAAGGGCAGCCCCAGCATTTT,CASSLQGQPQHF
TRBD2,few,TRBV7-9,TRBJ2-3,TGTGCCAGCAGCTTCTCAACTAGCGGACCCACAGATACGCAGTATTTT,CASSFSTSGPTDTQYF
TRBD1,many,TRBV3-1,TRBJ1-4,TGTGCCAGCAGCGCACGGGACAGTTCCTCTAATGAAAAACTGTTTTTT,CASSARDSSSNEKLFF
-,-,TRBV15,TRBJ1-1,TGTGCCACCAGGCCTACAGGGAACACTGAAGCTTTCTTT,CATRPTGNTEAFF
TRBD1,medium-sized,TRBV7-8,TRBJ2-2,TGTGCCAGCAGCTCGAGACAGGGGCCGACCGGGGAGCTGTTTTTT,CASSSRQGPTGELFF
TRBD1,-,TRBV3-1,TRBJ2-7,TGTGCCAGCAGCCCCAAACCGGGGACAGGGCTCTCCTACGAGCAGTACTTC,CASSPKPGTGLSYEQYF
TRBD1,-,TRBV25-1,TRBJ1-2,TGTGCCAGCAGCCTAACTAACGACAGGGGCGGCTATGGCTACACCTTC,CASSLTNDRGGYGYTF
TRBD2,many,TRBV6-1,TRBJ2-7,TGTGCCAGCAGTGAGGGGCCGAGCGGGAGGAGGTACGAGCAGTACTTC,CASSEGPSGRRYEQYF
-,many,TRBV28,TRBJ1-1,TGTGCCAGCAGTTTGGTGGGGGCTTCCACTGAAGCTTTCTTT,CASSLVGASTEAFF
TRBD1,many,TRBV7-2,TRBJ2-3,TGTGCCAGCAGCCAATGGGACAGGGGAGGAGATACGCAGTATTTT,CASSQWDRGGDTQYF
-,-,TRBV9,TRBJ2-2,TGTGCCAGCAGATCGACAGGGGAGGGCACCGGGGAGCTGTTTTTT,CASRSTGEGTGELFF
-,few,TRBV19,TRBJ1-5,TGTGCCAGTAGGGGTACCCTGGTTCGGCCCCAGCATTTT,CASRGTLVRPQHF
-,few,TRBV10-3,TRBJ2-2,TGTGCCATCAGTGAGTCGGAGACTAGCACCGGGGAGCTGTTTTTT,CAISESETSTGELFF
-,few,TRBV20-1,TRBJ2-2,TGCAGTGCTAGAGATCGACCGGGCCCCAACACCGGGGAGCTGTTTTTT,CSARDRPGPNTGELFF
TRBD1,many,TRBV5-6,TRBJ1-1,TGTGCCAGCTTTCTAGGGGGCGGTGAAGCTTTCTTT,CASFLGGGEAFF
TRBD1,few,TRBV5-1,TRBJ2-7,TGCGCCAGCAGCACCACCGGGACAGGGGGCTACGAGCAGTACTTC,CASSTTGTGGYEQYF
TRBD1,few,TRBV4-2,TRBJ1-1,TGTGCCAGCAGCCGCGACAGGGGGAACACTGAAGCTTTCTTT,CASSRDRGNTEAFF
TRBD2,-,TRBV6-4,TRBJ2-1,TGTGCCAGCAGTGACGGGACTAGCGGGAATGAGCAGTTCTTC,CASSDGTSGNEQFF
-,-,TRBV5-1,TRBJ2-1,TGCGCCAGCAGCTTGTTGGGAGGCGGGAATGAGCAGTTCTTC,CASSLLGGGNEQFF
-,-,TRBV29-1,TRBJ2-2,TGCAGCGTTGGGGCGGAGAACACCGGGGAGCTGTTTTTT,CSVGAENTGELFF
-,medium-sized,TRBV7-9,TRBJ1-2,TGTGCCAGCAGCCGGCCAACCGGATCTAACTATGGCTACACCTTC,CASSRPTGSNYGYTF
-,-,TRBV12-3/TRBV12-4,TRBJ1-5,TGTGCCAGCAGTTTGACTGGCGCACGAAATCAGCCCCAGCATTTT,CASSLTGARNQPQHF
-,few,TRBV28,TRBJ1-2,TGTGCCAGCAGTAAAGCCGGGACGGAGTTTCACTTCTATGGCTACACCTTC,CASSKAGTEFHFYGYTF
TRBD2,-,TRBV14,TRBJ2-1,TGTGCCAGCAGCCAGATTACCGGGACTAGAAGCTATGAGCAGTTCTTC,CASSQITGTRSYEQFF
-,few,TRBV20-1,TRBJ2-7,TGCAGTGCCCCAATCCGGCGCCCGAGTGGCTACGAGCAGTACTTC,CSAPIRRPSGYEQYF
-,few,TRBV4-2,TRBJ2-7,TGTGCCAGCAGCCAAGACAGGGAGCGGGCCTACGAGCAGTACTTC,CASSQDRERAYEQYF
-,-,TRBV15,TRBJ2-7,TGTGCCACCAGCCCTGAACCGGGGTCTGCCTACGAGCAGTACTTC,CATSPEPGSAYEQYF
TRBD1,-,TRBV25-1,TRBJ2-7,TGTGCCAGCAGTGAACGAAAACAGGGGGCTTCCTACGAGCAGTACTTC,CASSERKQGASYEQYF
-,many,TRBV20-1,TRBJ1-1,TGCAGTGCTAGAAGGTCAGGGTCTGAGAACACTGAAGCTTTCTTT,CSARRSGSENTEAFF
-,-,TRBV9,TRBJ2-1,TGTGCCAGCAGCGTCTGGGAGGGGGAGTCCCAGTTCTTC,CASSVWEGESQFF
-,many,TRBV7-8,TRBJ2-1,TGTGCCAGCAGCTTACCGAGAGCGGGTAGCTCCTACAATGAGCAGTTCTTC,CASSLPRAGSSYNEQFF
-,few,TRBV6-6,TRBJ2-7,TGTGCCAGCGCGGGAACTAGCTGGTACGAGCAGTACTTC,CASAGTSWYEQYF
-,few,TRBV5-4,TRBJ2-6,TGTGCCAGCAGCTTCGGCGATGCATCGAGGGGCGTCCTGACTTTC,CASSFGDASRGVLTF
TRBD1,-,TRBV6-4,TRBJ2-2,TGTGCCAGCAGCCCCCTCGGGACAGAGACCGGGGAGCTGTTTTTT,CASSPLGTETGELFF
-,many,TRBV6-5,TRBJ1-1,TGTGCCAGCAGCCAAAACGGCAACAGGAACACTGAAGCTTTCTTT,CASSQNGNRNTEAFF
-,-,TRBV5-1,TRBJ2-1,TGCGCCACCCGCTATGGCCCCTCCTACAATGAGCAGTTCTTC,CATRYGPSYNEQFF
-,many,TRBV4-3,TRBJ1-2,TGCGCCAGCAGCCAGTCACTACTGATGAACTATGGCTACACCTTC,CASSQSLLMNYGYTF
TRBD2,-,TRBV5-1,TRBJ2-5,TGCGCCAGCAGCCCCCCCGGGGGGTTGGAGACCCAGTACTTC,CASSPPGGLETQYF
-,-,TRBV7-9,TRBJ1-5,TGTGCCAGCAGCTTAGGTAGTCAGCCCCAGCATTTT,CASSLGSQPQHF
-,-,TRBV29-1,TRBJ2-7,TGCAGCGTCCGGACGGGTGGAGGGATGGGGAGCGAGCAGTACTTC,CSVRTGGGMGSEQYF
TRBD2,few,TRBV5-4,TRBJ2-3,TGTGCCAGCAGCCCCCTGTTGGGACTAGCGGGAGCGGGGGATACGCAGTATTTT,CASSPLLGLAGAGDTQYF
-,-,TRBV12-3/TRBV12-4,TRBJ2-1,TGTGCCAGCAGTGTCGGGGGTTATGAGCAGTTCTTC,CASSVGGYEQFF
TRBD1,many,TRBV28,TRBJ2-6,TGTGCCAGCAGTTCAACGGGACAGGGAACTGGGGCCAACGTCCTGACTTTC,CASSSTGQGTGANVLTF
TRBD2,-,TRBV5-1,TRBJ2-3,TGCGCCAGCAGCTTGGAGGGACTAGTGGCGGGCTCAGATACGCAGTATTTT,CASSLEGLVAGSDTQYF
-,few,TRBV18,TRBJ1-1,TGTGCCAGCTCTACCAAGGGGACTGAAGCTTTCTTT,CASSTKGTEAFF